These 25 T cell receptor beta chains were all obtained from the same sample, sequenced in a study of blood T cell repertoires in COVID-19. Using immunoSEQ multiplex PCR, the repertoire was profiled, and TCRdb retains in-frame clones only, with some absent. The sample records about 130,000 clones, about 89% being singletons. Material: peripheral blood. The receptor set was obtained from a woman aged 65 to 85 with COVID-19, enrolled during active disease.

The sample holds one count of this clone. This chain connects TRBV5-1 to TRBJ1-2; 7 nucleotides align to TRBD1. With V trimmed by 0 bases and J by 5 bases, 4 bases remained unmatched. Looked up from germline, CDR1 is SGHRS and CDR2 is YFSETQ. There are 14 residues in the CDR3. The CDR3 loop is CASSLGDRAYGYTF. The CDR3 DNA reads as TGCGCCAGCAGCTTGGGGGACAGAGCGTATGGCTACACCTTC. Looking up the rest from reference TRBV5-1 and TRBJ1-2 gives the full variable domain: KAGVTQTPRYLIKTRGQQVTLSCSPISGHRSVSWYQQTPGQGLQFLFEYFSETQRNKGNFPGRFSGRQFSNSRSEMNVSTLELGDSALYLCASSLGDRAYGYTFGSGTRLTVV.

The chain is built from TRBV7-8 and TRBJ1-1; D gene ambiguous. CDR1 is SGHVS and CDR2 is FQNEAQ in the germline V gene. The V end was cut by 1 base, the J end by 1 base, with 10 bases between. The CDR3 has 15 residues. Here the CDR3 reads CASSLGGVANTEAFF. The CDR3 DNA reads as TGTGCCAGCAGCTTAGGGGGAGTTGCGAACACTGAAGCTTTCTTT.

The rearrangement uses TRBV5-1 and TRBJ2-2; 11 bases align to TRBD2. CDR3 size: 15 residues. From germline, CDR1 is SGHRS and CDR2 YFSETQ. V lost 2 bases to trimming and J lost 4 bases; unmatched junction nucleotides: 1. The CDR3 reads CASSFSGGATGELFF. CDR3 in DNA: TGCGCCAGCAGCTTTAGCGGGGGGGCCACCGGGGAGCTGTTTTTT.

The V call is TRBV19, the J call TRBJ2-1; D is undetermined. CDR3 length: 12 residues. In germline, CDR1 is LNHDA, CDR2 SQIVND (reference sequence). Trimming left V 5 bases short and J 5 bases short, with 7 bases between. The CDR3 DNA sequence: TGTGCCAGTAGTCATCAGAACAATGAGCAGTTCTTC. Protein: CASSHQNNEQFF.

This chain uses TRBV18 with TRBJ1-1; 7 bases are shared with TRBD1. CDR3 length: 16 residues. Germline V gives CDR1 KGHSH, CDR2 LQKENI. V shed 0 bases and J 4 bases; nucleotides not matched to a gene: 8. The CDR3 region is CASSPPGQLSPTEAFF. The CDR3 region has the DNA TGTGCCAGCTCACCACCGGGACAGTTGTCCCCCACTGAAGCTTTCTTT.

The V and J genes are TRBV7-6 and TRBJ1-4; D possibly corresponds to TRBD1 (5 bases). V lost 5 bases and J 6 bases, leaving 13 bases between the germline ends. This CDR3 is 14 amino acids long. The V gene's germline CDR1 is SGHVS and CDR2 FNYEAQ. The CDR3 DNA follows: TGTGCCAGCAGCCCGGGGGGAAAGGATGAAAAACTGTTTTTT. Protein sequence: CASSPGGKDEKLFF.

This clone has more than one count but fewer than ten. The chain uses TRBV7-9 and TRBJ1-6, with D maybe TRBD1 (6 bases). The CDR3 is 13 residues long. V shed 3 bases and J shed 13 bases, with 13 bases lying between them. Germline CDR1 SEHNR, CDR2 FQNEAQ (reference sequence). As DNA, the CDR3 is TGTGCCAGCAGCTTGGGGGCTGTGGTTCCCCTCCACTTT. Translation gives CASSLGAVVPLHF. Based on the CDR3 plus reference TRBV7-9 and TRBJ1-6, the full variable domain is DTGVSQNPRHKITKRGQNVTFRCDPISEHNRLYWYRQTLGQGPEFLTYFQNEAQLEKSRLLSDRFSAERPKGSFSTLEIQRTEQGDSAMYLCASSLGAVVPLHFGNGTRLTVT.

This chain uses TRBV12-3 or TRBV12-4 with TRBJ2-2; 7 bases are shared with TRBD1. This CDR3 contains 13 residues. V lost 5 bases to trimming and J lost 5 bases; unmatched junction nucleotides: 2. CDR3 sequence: CASSTRGTGELFF. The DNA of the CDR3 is TGTGCCAGCAGTACCAGGGGGACCGGGGAGCTGTTTTTT.

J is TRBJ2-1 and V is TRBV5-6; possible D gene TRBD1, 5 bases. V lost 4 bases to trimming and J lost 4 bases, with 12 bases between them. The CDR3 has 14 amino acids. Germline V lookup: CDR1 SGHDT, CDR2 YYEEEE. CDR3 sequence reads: CASSPGYGYNEQFF. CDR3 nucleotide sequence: TGTGCCAGCAGCCCAGGGTACGGATACAATGAGCAGTTCTTC.

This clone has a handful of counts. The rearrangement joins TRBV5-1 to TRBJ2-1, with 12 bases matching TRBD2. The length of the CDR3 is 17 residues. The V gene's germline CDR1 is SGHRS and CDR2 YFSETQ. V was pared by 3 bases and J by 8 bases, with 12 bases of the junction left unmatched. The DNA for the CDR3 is TGCGCCAGCAGCTACCATCCTAGCGGGGGGGCCAGGGATGAGCAGTTCTTC. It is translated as CASSYHPSGGARDEQFF.

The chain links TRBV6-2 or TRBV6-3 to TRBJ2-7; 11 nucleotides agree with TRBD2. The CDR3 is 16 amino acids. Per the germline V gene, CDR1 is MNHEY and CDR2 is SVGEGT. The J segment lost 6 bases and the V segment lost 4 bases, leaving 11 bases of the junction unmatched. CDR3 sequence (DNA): TGTGCCAGCAGTTCACCGACTAGCGGGACACGGTTCGAGCAGTACTTC. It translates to CASSSPTSGTRFEQYF.

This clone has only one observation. The CDR3 coding sequence is TGTGCCAGCAGTCCAGGACATTACCAGCCCCAGCATTTT. Encoded protein: CASSPGHYQPQHF. The V call is TRBV28, the J call TRBJ1-5; tentatively, D is TRBD1 (5 bases). The germline V gene has CDR1 MDHEN and CDR2 SYDVKM. The V end lost 5 bases, the J end lost 7 bases, and 12 bases lay between the germline ends. The CDR3 covers 13 residues.

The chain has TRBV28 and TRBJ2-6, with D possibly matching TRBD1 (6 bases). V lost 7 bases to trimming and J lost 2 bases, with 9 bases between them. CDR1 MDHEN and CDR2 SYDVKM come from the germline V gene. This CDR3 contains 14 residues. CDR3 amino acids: CASTRGAGANVLTF. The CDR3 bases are TGTGCCAGCACCAGGGGAGCTGGGGCCAACGTCCTGACTTTC.

The CDR3: CASSRDRGRMNTEAFF. CDR3 coding DNA: TGTGCCAGTAGTAGGGACAGGGGTCGCATGAACACTGAAGCTTTCTTT. This rearrangement joins TRBV19 to TRBJ1-1, with 10 nucleotides matching TRBD1. Germline trimming cut 4 bases from V and 0 bases from J; bases unmatched to any gene: 5. CDR3 size: 16 residues. Germline values: CDR1 LNHDA, CDR2 SQIVND (reference sequence).

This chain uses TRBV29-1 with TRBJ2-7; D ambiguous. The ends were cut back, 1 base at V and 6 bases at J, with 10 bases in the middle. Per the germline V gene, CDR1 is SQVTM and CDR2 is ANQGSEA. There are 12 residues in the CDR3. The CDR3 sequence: CSVEVNSSEQYF. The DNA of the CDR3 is TGCAGCGTTGAAGTTAACAGCTCCGAGCAGTACTTC.

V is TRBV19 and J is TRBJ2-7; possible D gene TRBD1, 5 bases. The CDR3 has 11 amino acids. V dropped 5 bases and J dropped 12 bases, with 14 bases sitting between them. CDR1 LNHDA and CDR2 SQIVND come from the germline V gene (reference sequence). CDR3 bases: TGTGCCAGTAGTGCTACAGGCTTGACGTACTTC. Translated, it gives CASSATGLTYF. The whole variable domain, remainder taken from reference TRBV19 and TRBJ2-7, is DGGITQSPKYLFRKEGQNVTLSCEQNLNHDAMYWYRQDPGQGLRLIYYSQIVNDFQKGDIAEGYSVSREKKESFPLTVTSAQKNPTAFYLCASSATGLTYFGPGTRLTVT.

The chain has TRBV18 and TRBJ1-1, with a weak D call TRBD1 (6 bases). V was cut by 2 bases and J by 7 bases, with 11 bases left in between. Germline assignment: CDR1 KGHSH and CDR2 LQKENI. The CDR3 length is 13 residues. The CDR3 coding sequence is TGTGCCAGCTCACCATCCCGGGACATTGAAGCTTTCTTT. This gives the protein CASSPSRDIEAFF.

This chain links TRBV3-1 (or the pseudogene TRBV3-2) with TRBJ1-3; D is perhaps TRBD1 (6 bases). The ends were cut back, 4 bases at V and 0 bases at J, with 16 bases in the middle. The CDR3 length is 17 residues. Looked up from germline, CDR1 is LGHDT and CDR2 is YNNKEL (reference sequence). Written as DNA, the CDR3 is TGTGCCAGCAGCCGATCCGGACAGCTCAGCTCTGGAAACACCATATATTTT. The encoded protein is CASSRSGQLSSGNTIYF.

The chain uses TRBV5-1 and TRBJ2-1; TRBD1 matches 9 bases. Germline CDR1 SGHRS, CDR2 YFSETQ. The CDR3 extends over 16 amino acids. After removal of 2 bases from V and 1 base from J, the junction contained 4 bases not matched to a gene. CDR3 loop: CASSFGDRGSYNEQFF. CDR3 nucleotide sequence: TGCGCCAGCAGCTTTGGCGACAGGGGGTCCTACAATGAGCAGTTCTTC.

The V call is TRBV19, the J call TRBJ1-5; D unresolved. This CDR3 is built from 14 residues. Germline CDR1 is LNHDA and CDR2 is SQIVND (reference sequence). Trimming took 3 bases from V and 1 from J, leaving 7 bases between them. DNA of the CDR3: TGTGCCAGTAGTATTTCGGTAAGCAATCAGCCCCAGCATTTT. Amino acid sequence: CASSISVSNQPQHF. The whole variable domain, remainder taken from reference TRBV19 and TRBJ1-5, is DGGITQSPKYLFRKEGQNVTLSCEQNLNHDAMYWYRQDPGQGLRLIYYSQIVNDFQKGDIAEGYSVSREKKESFPLTVTSAQKNPTAFYLCASSISVSNQPQHFGDGTRLSIL.

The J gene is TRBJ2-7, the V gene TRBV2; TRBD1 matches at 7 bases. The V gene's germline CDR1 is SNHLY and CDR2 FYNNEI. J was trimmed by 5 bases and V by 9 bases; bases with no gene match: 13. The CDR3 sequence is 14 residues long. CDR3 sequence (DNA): TGTGCCAGGTCCCGGGACAGACTTCTGCACGAGCAGTACTTC. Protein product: CARSRDRLLHEQYF.

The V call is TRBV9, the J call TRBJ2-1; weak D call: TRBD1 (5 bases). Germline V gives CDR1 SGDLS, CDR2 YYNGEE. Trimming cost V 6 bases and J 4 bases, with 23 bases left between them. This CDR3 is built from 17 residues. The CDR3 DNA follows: TGTGCCAGCACCCCGACCATGGGCAGGGTGGTATACAATGAGCAGTTCTTC. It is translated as CASTPTMGRVVYNEQFF.

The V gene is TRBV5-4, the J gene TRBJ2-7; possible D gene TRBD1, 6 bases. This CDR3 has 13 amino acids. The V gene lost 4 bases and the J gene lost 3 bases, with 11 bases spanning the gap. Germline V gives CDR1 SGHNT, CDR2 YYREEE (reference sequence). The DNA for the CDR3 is TGTGCCAGCAGCCTCCAGGGACACTACGAGCAGTACTTC. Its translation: CASSLQGHYEQYF.

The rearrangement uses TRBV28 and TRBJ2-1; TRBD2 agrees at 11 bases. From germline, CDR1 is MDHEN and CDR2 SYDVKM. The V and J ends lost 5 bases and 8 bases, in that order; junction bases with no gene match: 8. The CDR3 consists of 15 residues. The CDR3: CASSHGASGGYEQFF. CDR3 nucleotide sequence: TGTGCCAGCAGTCATGGGGCTAGCGGGGGGTATGAGCAGTTCTTC.

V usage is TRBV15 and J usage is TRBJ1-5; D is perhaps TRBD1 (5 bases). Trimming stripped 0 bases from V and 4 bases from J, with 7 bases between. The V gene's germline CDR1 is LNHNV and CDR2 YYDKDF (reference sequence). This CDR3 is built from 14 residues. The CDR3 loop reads CATSREGRNQPQHF. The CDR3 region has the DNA TGTGCCACCAGCAGAGAGGGGCGGAATCAGCCCCAGCATTTT.